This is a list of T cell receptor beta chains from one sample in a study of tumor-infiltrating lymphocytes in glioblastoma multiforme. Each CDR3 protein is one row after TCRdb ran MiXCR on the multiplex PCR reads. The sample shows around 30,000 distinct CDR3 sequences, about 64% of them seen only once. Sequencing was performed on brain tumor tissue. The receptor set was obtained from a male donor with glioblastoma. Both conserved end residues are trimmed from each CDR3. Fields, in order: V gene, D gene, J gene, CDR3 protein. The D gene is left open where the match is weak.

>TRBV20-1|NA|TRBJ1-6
SARWRSSENSPLH
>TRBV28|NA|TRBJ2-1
VSSFGASLNNEQF
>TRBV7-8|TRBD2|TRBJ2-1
ASSLARETLYNEQF
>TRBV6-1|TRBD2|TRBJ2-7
ATKGLAHEQC
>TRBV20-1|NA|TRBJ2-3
SATSTRGPTDTHY
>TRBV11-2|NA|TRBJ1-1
ASSLGQLDTEAF
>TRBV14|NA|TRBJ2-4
ACSQAGVGNIHY
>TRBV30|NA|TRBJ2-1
AWSLKEFIDNEQF
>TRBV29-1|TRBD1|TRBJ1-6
IIAGDRESPLH
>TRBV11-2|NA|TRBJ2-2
SSTPSFGQGLAVNTWELF
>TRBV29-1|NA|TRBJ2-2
SVEWAGESANTGELF
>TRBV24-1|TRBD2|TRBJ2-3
ATSTSGTSGMRDAQY
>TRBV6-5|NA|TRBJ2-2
TSSYSAQGGELF
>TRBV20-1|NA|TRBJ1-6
SASIPGTDNSPLH
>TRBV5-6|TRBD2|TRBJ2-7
AGSLISGIRDEQY
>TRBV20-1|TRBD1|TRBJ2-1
SADPRQGNGNEQL
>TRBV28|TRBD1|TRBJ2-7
ASSAQGAIYEQY
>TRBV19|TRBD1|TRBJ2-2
ASMGQGITGELF
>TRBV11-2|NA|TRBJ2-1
ASSLVGSYNEWF
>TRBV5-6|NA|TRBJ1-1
TSSPMGADTEAS
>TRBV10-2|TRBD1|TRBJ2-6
ASGQDRLMAGANVLT
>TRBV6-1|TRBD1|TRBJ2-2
ASKETRDRGLSGELF
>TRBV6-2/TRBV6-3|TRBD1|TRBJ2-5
ASCDLTGAETQY
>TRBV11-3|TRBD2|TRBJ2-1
ASSLEGGTSGVNGQF
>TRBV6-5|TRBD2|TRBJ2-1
ASSPVSGGTLPRQF
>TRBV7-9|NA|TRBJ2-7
ASSPDTNPYEQY
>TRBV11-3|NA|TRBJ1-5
ASSSERAEGPRREPQH
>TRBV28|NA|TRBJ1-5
ASRSTSGASNQPQH
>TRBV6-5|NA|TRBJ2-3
TSSSPVESTNTQY
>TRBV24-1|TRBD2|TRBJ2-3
ATSENSGFSTDTQY
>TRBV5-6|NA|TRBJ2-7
ASGLGTEQY
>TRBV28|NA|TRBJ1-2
ASISNYGYT
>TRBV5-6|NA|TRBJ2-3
ASASSLVHVLADTQY
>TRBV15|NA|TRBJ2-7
ATSRDRGFMSEQY
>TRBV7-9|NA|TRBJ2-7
ASSLLWGAAPVGTYEQY
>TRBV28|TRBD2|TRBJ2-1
ASSFNGASGTHEQS
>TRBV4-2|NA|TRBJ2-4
ASSQGAFDGTAKNNQY
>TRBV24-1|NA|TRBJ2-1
ATSDLEGLSHEQF
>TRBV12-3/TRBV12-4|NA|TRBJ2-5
AGSLMVRTGETQY
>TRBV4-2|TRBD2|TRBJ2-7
ASGHWREAYEQY
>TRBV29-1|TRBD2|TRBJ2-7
SVAEGSFGLAGTYEQY
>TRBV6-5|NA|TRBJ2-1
ASSLTGENNEQF
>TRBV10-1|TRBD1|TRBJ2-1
ASPRTGVYDEQF
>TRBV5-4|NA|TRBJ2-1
ASSLVTRDNEQF
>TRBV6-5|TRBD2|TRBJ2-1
ASSPGLDYNEQF
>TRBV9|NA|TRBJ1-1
ASSEDYNEGAF
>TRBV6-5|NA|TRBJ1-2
ASIKGDIIDGYT
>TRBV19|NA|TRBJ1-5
ASTTSGEYSNQPQH
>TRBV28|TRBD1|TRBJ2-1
ASSKTGDLYNEQF
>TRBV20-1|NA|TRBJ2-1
SARDLGGYNEQF
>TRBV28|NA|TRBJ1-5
SSSFQGPQH
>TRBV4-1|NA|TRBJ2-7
ASSQVAVKGAYEQY
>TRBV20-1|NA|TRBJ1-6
SVRGEDSAHNSPLH
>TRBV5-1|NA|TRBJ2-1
TSSLGRGYNEQF
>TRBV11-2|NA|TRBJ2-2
ASKYGANTGELF
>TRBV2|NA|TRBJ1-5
ASTPGHLINNQPQH
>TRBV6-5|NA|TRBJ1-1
AGNSYNKGLDAF
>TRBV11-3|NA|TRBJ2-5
ASSLGVAQETQY
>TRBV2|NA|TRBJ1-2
ASREEGDGYT
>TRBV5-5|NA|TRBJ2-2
ASSSSPGNTGELF